The sequence of this TCR beta chain was determined in a study of cytomegalovirus exposure and HLA in healthy donors. With 60 Vbeta and 13 Jbeta primers, the PCR was carried out. Here immunoSEQ multiplex PCR was the method, and the copy in TCRdb shows in-frame clones only, minus some. The table has about 180,000 clones, around 81% seen once. This TCR was recovered from a woman younger than 45 in good health and CMV-seronegative. The sequenced sample was PBMCs.

CDR3 DNA sequence: TGTGCCAGCAGACTTGAAGGGAGCCGGGCCGGGGAGCTGTTTTTT. Protein sequence: CASRLEGSRAGELFF. The chain joins TRBV7-2 to TRBJ2-2; a possible D gene is TRBD2 (5 bases). Germline V gene data show CDR1 as SGHTA and CDR2 as FQGNSA. This CDR3 comprises 15 residues. Between the trimmed V and J ends, which lost 6 bases and 6 bases, there was a span of 17 bases.